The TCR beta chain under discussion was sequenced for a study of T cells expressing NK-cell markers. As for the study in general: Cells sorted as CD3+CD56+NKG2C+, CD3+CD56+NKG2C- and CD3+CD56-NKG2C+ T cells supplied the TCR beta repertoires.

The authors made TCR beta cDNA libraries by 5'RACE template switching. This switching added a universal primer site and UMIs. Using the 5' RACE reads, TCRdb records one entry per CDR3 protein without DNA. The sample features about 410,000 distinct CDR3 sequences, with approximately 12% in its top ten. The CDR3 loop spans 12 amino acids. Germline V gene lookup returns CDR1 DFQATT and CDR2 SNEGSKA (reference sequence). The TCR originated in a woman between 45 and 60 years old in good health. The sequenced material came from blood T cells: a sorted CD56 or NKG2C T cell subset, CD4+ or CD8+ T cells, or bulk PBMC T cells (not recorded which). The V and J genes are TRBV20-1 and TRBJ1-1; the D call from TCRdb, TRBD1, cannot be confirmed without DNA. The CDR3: CSAGPPNTEAFF.